The next 26 T cell receptor beta chains were all read from a single sample in a study of T cell responses to AZD1222 COVID-19 vaccine. Clones were sequenced by immunoSEQ multiplex PCR, and TCRdb holds only the in-frame ones, with some missing. Of just over 150,000 clones in the sample, 75% to 90% are singletons; the top ten hold 6.9%. The sequencing used peripheral blood, collected after recovery from COVID-19. The receptor set was obtained from an adult who had recovered from COVID-19.

The chain carries TRBV7-8 and TRBJ2-1; no definite D call. The CDR3 consists of 13 residues. Germline V CDR1 and CDR2: SGHVS, FQNEAQ. Trimming removed 3 bases from V and 8 bases from J, with 11 bases in between. The CDR3 coding sequence is TGTGCCAGCAGCTTCCTCACCTGGGATGAGCAGTTCTTC. Translated: CASSFLTWDEQFF.

The J gene is TRBJ1-5, the V gene TRBV28, with D perhaps TRBD1 (5 bases). The CDR3 is made up of 13 amino acids. The germline gives CDR1 MDHEN, CDR2 SYDVKM. Trimming shortened V by 3 bases and J by 14 bases, and 17 bases separated the two germline ends. As DNA, the CDR3 is TGTGCCAGCAGTTTGATCGGAAGGGGATGGAAGCATTTT. It yields the protein CASSLIGRGWKHF.

V and J are TRBV7-8 and TRBJ1-2, with TRBD1 matching 7 bases. The CDR3 is 13 residues long. Germline V gene data show CDR1 as SGHVS and CDR2 as FQNEAQ. Germline trimming cut 5 bases from V and 7 bases from J; bases unmatched to any gene: 7. CDR3 amino acids: CASSQGGVGGYTF. In nucleotides, the CDR3 is TGTGCCAGCAGCCAGGGGGGGGTAGGTGGCTACACCTTC.

The V and J genes are TRBV18 and TRBJ2-1, with TRBD1 identical over 8 bases. The CDR3 contains 16 residues. The J segment lost 2 bases and the V segment lost 0 bases, leaving 3 bases of the junction unmatched. The germline V gene has CDR1 KGHSH and CDR2 LQKENI. CDR3 coding DNA: TGTGCCAGCTCACCACCTCCAGGGGGCGCCTACAATGAGCAGTTCTTC. It yields the protein CASSPPPGGAYNEQFF.

This rearrangement joins TRBV7-9 to TRBJ1-5, with 9 bases fitting TRBD1. V trimming: 1 base; J trimming: 1 base; junction bases outside the gene matches: 5. The CDR3 contains 17 residues. From germline, CDR1 is SEHNR and CDR2 FQNEAQ (reference sequence). The CDR3 is CASSLGTGALSNQPQHF. The CDR3 bases are TGTGCCAGCAGCTTAGGGACAGGGGCGCTAAGCAATCAGCCCCAGCATTTT.

This chain links TRBV6-5 with TRBJ2-7; D perhaps matches TRBD1 (6 bases). The CDR3 totals 15 residues. Between the trimmed V and J ends, which lost 0 bases and 4 bases, there was a span of 13 bases. Germline-derived CDR1 and CDR2 are MNHEY and SVGAGI. CDR3 in amino acids: CASSYSRTASYEQYF. The CDR3 nucleotides are TGTGCCAGCAGTTACTCCCGGACAGCCTCGTACGAGCAGTACTTC.

The chain's CDR3 is CASSGTDLRRQYF. Here the CDR3 DNA reads TGCGCCAGCAGCGGGACTGACTTACGAAGGCAGTACTTC. The chain is built from TRBV4-1 and TRBJ2-7; D perhaps matches TRBD2 (6 bases). CDR3 length: 13 amino acids. CDR1 MGHRA and CDR2 YSYEKL come from the germline V gene. Trimming took 5 bases from V and 9 from J, leaving 17 bases between them.

V is TRBV2 and J is TRBJ1-2; TRBD1 matches 7 bases. The CDR3 spans 13 residues. J gave up 4 bases and V 5 bases, and 4 bases lay outside the gene matches. Germline values: CDR1 SNHLY, CDR2 FYNNEI. CDR3: CASSTGEIYGYTF. The CDR3 nucleotides are TGTGCCAGCAGTACAGGGGAAATCTATGGCTACACCTTC. The variable domain in full, with the rest retrieved from reference TRBV2 and TRBJ1-2, is EPEVTQTPSHQVTQMGQEVILRCVPISNHLYFYWYRQILGQKVEFLVSFYNNEISEKSEIFDDQFSVERPDGSNFTLKIRSTKLEDSAMYFCASSTGEIYGYTFGSGTRLTVV.

In this sample, this clone turned up a few times. The chain carries TRBV19 and TRBJ2-2, with 8 bases matching TRBD1. CDR3 size: 15 residues. The V gene's germline CDR1 is LNHDA and CDR2 SQIVND (reference sequence). V gave up 4 bases and J gave up 5 bases; unmatched junction bases: 6. As DNA, the CDR3 is TGTGCCAGTAGTACGGCAGGGGGCAGGACCGGGGAGCTGTTTTTT. Translated: CASSTAGGRTGELFF. Based on the CDR3 plus reference TRBV19 and TRBJ2-2, the full variable domain is DGGITQSPKYLFRKEGQNVTLSCEQNLNHDAMYWYRQDPGQGLRLIYYSQIVNDFQKGDIAEGYSVSREKKESFPLTVTSAQKNPTAFYLCASSTAGGRTGELFFGEGSRLTVL.

This chain's CDR3 is CASSLGGGYYEQYF. For the CDR3, the DNA is TGTGCCAGCAGCTTGGGGGGCGGATATTACGAGCAGTACTTC. The V and J genes are TRBV5-4 and TRBJ2-7; D may be TRBD1 (5 bases). This CDR3 comprises 14 residues. V lost 0 bases and J lost 4, with 11 bases in between. Germline V CDR1 and CDR2: SGHNT, YYREEE (reference sequence). The full variable domain, with the rest looked up from reference TRBV5-4 and TRBJ2-7, is ETGVTQSPTHLIKTRGQQVTLRCSSQSGHNTVSWYQQALGQGPQFIFQYYREEENGRGNFPPRFSGLQFPNYSSELNVNALELDDSALYLCASSLGGGYYEQYFGPGTRLTVT.

This clone was found once. The rearrangement uses TRBV3-1 (or the pseudogene TRBV3-2) and TRBJ2-1; D uncertain. Germline values: CDR1 LGHDT, CDR2 YNNKEL (reference sequence). The CDR3 extends over 11 amino acids. Trimming stripped 6 bases from V and 6 bases from J, with 6 bases between. The CDR3 DNA sequence: TGTGCCAGCAGAATAAGCAATGAGCAGTTCTTC. Translated, it gives CASRISNEQFF.

The gene calls are TRBV5-1 and TRBJ2-5; 16 positions agree with TRBD2. V trimming: 4 bases; J trimming: 5 bases; junction bases outside the gene matches: 8. Germline V CDR1 and CDR2: SGHRS, YFSETQ. The CDR3 length is 17 residues. CDR3 nucleotide sequence: TGCGCCAGCAGCGGCACCGGGACTAGCGGGGGGGCGGAGACCCAGTACTTC. As protein: CASSGTGTSGGAETQYF.

This clone was observed a handful of times. The chain is built from TRBV11-1 and TRBJ1-2; 8 bases are shared with TRBD1. The CDR3 extends over 16 amino acids. Losses at the gene ends were 3 bases for V and 0 bases for J; bases not matched to a gene: 6. The germline CDR1 and CDR2 sequences are SGHAT and FQDESV (reference sequence). The CDR3 DNA reads as TGTGCCAGCAGCTTGGGAGACAGGGGCTCTAACTATGGCTACACCTTC. Translating it yields CASSLGDRGSNYGYTF. Full variable domain (missing parts from reference TRBV11-1 and TRBJ1-2): EAEVAQSPRYKITEKSQAVAFWCDPISGHATLYWYRQILGQGPELLVQFQDESVVDDSQLPKDRFSAERLKGVDSTLKIQPAELGDSAMYLCASSLGDRGSNYGYTFGSGTRLTVV.

This clone occurred a few times. This chain links TRBV6-2 or TRBV6-3 with TRBJ2-6; 7 nucleotides align to TRBD2. CDR3 size: 18 residues. Per the germline V gene, CDR1 is MNHEY and CDR2 is SVGEGT. V gave up 0 bases and J gave up 0 bases; unmatched junction bases: 5. The CDR3 coding sequence is TGTGCCAGCAGTTACTCCACTAGCGATCGCTCTGGGGCCAACGTCCTGACTTTC. Translation gives CASSYSTSDRSGANVLTF.

J is TRBJ2-1 and V is TRBV12-3 or TRBV12-4, with TRBD2 as a possible D gene (7 bases). Trimming stripped 3 bases from V and 12 bases from J, with 12 bases between. The CDR3 has 12 residues. Written as DNA, the CDR3 is TGTGCCAGCAGTTTGGGGGGGCAAGTGCAGTTCTTC. Translated, it gives CASSLGGQVQFF.

The J gene is TRBJ2-7, the V gene TRBV19; possibly TRBD1 for D (6 bases). Trimming shortened V by 2 bases and J by 6 bases, and 11 bases separated the two germline ends. The germline gives CDR1 LNHDA, CDR2 SQIVND (reference sequence). The CDR3 loop spans 13 amino acids. CDR3 region: CASSITGWGEQYF. The CDR3 nucleotides are TGTGCCAGTAGTATAACAGGGTGGGGCGAGCAGTACTTC.

V is TRBV5-1 and J is TRBJ2-1; weak D call: TRBD2 (6 bases). The CDR3 contains 15 residues. V lost 5 bases, J lost 5 bases, and 17 bases lay in between. CDR1 is SGHRS and CDR2 is YFSETQ in the germline V gene. The CDR3 DNA is TGCGCCAGCAGTAGCCGGGGGACGGAAAACAATGAGCAGTTCTTC. The encoded protein is CASSSRGTENNEQFF.

The J gene is TRBJ2-6, the V gene TRBV3-1 (or the pseudogene TRBV3-2); 8 bases align to TRBD1. Trimming removed 0 bases from V and 2 bases from J; junction bases left unmatched: 15. Germline V gives CDR1 LGHDT, CDR2 YNNKEL (reference sequence). CDR3 length: 21 residues. The DNA for the CDR3 is TGTGCCAGCAGCCAAGAAAGGTCCAGGGGGCGTCTAAGACCTGGGGCCAACGTCCTGACTTTC. It encodes CASSQERSRGRLRPGANVLTF.

V and J are TRBV11-3 and TRBJ1-1; TRBD1 matches at 8 bases. Germline V gene sequence: CDR1 SGHNT, CDR2 YENEEA. This CDR3 contains 15 residues. Trimming cost V 5 bases and J 1 base; bases outside gene matches: 6. The CDR3 loop is CASSAPGQENTEAFF. In DNA, the CDR3 is TGTGCCAGCAGCGCCCCGGGACAGGAGAACACTGAAGCTTTCTTT.

J is TRBJ2-2 and V is TRBV28, with D maybe TRBD1 (5 bases). The ends were cut back, 5 bases at V and 13 bases at J, with 14 bases in the middle. CDR3 length: 12 residues. In germline, CDR1 is MDHEN, CDR2 SYDVKM. This CDR3 is CASSGEGARLFF. The CDR3 DNA follows: TGTGCCAGCAGTGGCGAAGGGGCTAGGCTGTTTTTT.

The V call is TRBV20-1, the J call TRBJ2-7; 7 bases fit TRBD2. Germline V gene data show CDR1 as DFQATT and CDR2 as SNEGSKA (reference sequence). The V and J ends lost 3 bases and 2 bases, in that order; junction bases with no gene match: 4. CDR3 length equals 13 residues. The CDR3 reads CSASLADTYEQYF. CDR3 nucleotides: TGCAGTGCTAGTCTAGCGGACACCTACGAGCAGTACTTC.

This chain connects TRBV9 to TRBJ1-5; D unresolved. Trimming removed 0 bases from V and 6 bases from J, with 7 bases in between. This CDR3 spans 13 amino acids. Germline V gene sequence: CDR1 SGDLS, CDR2 YYNGEE. CDR3: CASSVEGFQPQHF. DNA for the CDR3: TGTGCCAGCAGCGTAGAAGGCTTTCAGCCCCAGCATTTT.

V usage is TRBV10-3 and J usage is TRBJ2-7; D is unclear. V lost 3 bases and J 1 base, leaving 4 bases between the germline ends. CDR3 length: 12 residues. The germline V gene encodes CDR1 ENHRY and CDR2 SYGVKD. Here the CDR3 reads CAISDGSYEQYF. The DNA for the CDR3 is TGTGCCATCAGTGACGGATCCTACGAGCAGTACTTC.

This chain uses TRBV12-3 or TRBV12-4 with TRBJ2-7; tentative D call: TRBD2 (6 bases). This CDR3 region has 13 residues. Trimming took 0 bases from V and 7 from J, leaving 10 bases between them. The chain's CDR3 is CASSLALRGEQYF. The CDR3 bases are TGTGCCAGCAGTTTAGCGCTCCGGGGGGAGCAGTACTTC.

This clone was recorded only once. The V gene is TRBV28, the J gene TRBJ1-5; D is possibly TRBD1 (6 bases). The CDR3 runs to 15 residues. V dropped 6 bases and J dropped 4 bases, with 16 bases sitting between them. Germline V gene data show CDR1 as MDHEN and CDR2 as SYDVKM. This CDR3 reads CASSDTGIQNQPQHF. The CDR3 DNA is TGTGCCAGCAGCGATACAGGGATTCAGAATCAGCCCCAGCATTTT.

The chain carries TRBV13 and TRBJ2-3, with no clear D. CDR1 and CDR2 (germline): PRHDT, FYEKMQ (reference sequence). The ends were cut back, 5 bases at V and 2 bases at J, with 11 bases in the middle. There are 14 residues in the CDR3. Here the CDR3 DNA reads TGTGCCAGCAGCCTGAATTCTTACACAGATACGCAGTATTTT. This codes for CASSLNSYTDTQYF. The complete variable domain, with remaining parts taken from reference TRBV13 and TRBJ2-3, reads AAGVIQSPRHLIKEKRETATLKCYPIPRHDTVYWYQQGPGQDPQFLISFYEKMQSDKGSIPDRFSAQQFSDYHSELNMSSLELGDSALYFCASSLNSYTDTQYFGPGTRLTVL.